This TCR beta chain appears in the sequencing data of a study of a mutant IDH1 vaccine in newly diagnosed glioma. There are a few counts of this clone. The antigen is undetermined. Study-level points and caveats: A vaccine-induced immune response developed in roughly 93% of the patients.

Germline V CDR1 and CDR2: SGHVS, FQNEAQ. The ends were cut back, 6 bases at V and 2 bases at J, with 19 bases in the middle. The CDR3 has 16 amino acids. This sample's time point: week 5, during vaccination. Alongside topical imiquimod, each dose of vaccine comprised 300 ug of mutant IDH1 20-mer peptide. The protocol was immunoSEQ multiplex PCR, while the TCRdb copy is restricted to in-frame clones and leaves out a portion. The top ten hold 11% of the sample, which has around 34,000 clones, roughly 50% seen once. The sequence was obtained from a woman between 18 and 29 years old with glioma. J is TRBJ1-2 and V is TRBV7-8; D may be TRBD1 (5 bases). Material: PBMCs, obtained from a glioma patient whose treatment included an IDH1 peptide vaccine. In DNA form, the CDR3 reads TGTGCCAGCAGTTCGCCGGGACGGGCAACCAACTATGGCTACACCTTC. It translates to CASSSPGRATNYGYTF.